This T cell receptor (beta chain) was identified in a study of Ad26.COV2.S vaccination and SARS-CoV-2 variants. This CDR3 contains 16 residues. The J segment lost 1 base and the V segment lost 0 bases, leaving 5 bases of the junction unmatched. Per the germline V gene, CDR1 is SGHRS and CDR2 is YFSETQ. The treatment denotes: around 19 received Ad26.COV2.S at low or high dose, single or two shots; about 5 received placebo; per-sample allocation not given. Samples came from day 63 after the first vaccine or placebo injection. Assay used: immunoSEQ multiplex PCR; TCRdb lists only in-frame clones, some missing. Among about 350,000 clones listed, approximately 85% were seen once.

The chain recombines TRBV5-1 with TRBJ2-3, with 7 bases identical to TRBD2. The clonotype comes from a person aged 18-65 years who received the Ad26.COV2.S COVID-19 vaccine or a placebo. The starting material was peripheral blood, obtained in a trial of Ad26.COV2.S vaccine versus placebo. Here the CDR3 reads CASSLAPGRGTDTQYF. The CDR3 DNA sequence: TGCGCCAGCAGCTTGGCTCCGGGGAGGGGCACAGATACGCAGTATTTT.